Below, 23 T cell receptor beta chains from the same sample are listed, as sequenced in a study of neurological immune-mediated disorders. TCRdb processed the 5' RACE reads anew with MiXCR; each CDR3 protein has one entry. The data contain 50,000 to 80,000 distinct CDR3 sequences, roughly 4.3% of them singletons. Sequencing input: PBMCs. The receptor source for this set is a man aged 25-40 years with multiple sclerosis.

This clonotype was counted at least ten times. The rearrangement links TRBV27 to TRBJ2-3, with 7 bases aligning to TRBD1. The V segment lost 5 bases and the J segment 2 bases; nucleotides outside the gene matches: 10. Germline CDR1 reads MNHEY; CDR2 reads SMNVEV (reference sequence). The CDR3 is 16 residues long. The CDR3 is CASSPYFDRVTDTQYF. Here the CDR3 DNA reads TGTGCCAGCAGTCCGTACTTCGACAGGGTCACAGATACGCAGTATTTT.

This clonotype was counted many times. V gene TRBV5-1 combines with J gene TRBJ2-2; maybe TRBD2 (5 bases). The germline V gene encodes CDR1 SGHRS and CDR2 YFSETQ. The CDR3 has 15 residues. The germline V and J ends were trimmed by 2 bases and 4 bases, with 12 bases remaining between them. The CDR3 loop is CASSFYSEGTGELFF. CDR3 nucleotide sequence: TGCGCCAGCAGCTTCTACTCCGAGGGCACCGGGGAGCTGTTTTTT.

To note about this clonotype: A much bigger clone sits one base away, suggesting this may be a read error. The chain joins TRBV10-2 to TRBJ1-5; the D is unclear. The germline V and J ends were trimmed by 8 bases and 7 bases, with 12 bases remaining between them. CDR1 and CDR2 from the germline V gene are WSHSY and SAAADI. CDR3 length equals 12 residues. Here the CDR3 DNA reads TGCGCCAGCCGCTCCACCGGACAGCCCCAGCATTTT. This codes for CASRSTGQPQHF.

This clonotype was found many times. This chain connects TRBV20-1 to TRBJ2-3; 8 bases map to TRBD2. The V segment lost 3 bases and the J segment 2 bases; nucleotides outside the gene matches: 7. The germline gives CDR1 DFQATT, CDR2 SNEGSKA (reference sequence). The CDR3 length is 15 residues. The CDR3 loop reads CSASGAGGFTDTQYF. The CDR3 region has the DNA TGCAGTGCTAGCGGCGCGGGGGGATTCACAGATACGCAGTATTTT.

Only a few counts were recorded for this clonotype. The chain links TRBV5-1 to TRBJ2-3, with 8 bases fitting TRBD2. Germline CDR1 is SGHRS and CDR2 is YFSETQ. The J segment lost 1 base and the V segment lost 7 bases, leaving 11 bases of the junction unmatched. This CDR3 contains 16 residues. The CDR3 loop is CASLRGGVDGTDTQYF. CDR3 DNA sequence: TGCGCCAGCCTTCGGGGGGGTGTCGATGGCACAGATACGCAGTATTTT.

The chain carries TRBV2 and TRBJ2-3, with D possibly TRBD1 on 6 matching bases. V lost 4 bases to trimming and J lost 3 bases, with 14 bases between them. The V gene's germline CDR1 is SNHLY and CDR2 FYNNEI. The CDR3 runs 15 residues. Here the CDR3 reads CASSGQGSGTDTQYF. As DNA, the CDR3 is TGTGCCAGCAGTGGGCAGGGGTCTGGAACAGATACGCAGTATTTT.

This clonotype occurred many times. The CDR3 nucleotides read TGTGCCTGGGGTCCAGAAGCAACTAATGAAAAACTGTTTTTT. This gives the protein CAWGPEATNEKLFF. The rearrangement links TRBV6-1 to TRBJ1-4; D ambiguous. Trimming removed 11 bases at V and 0 bases at J, with 13 bases between. Germline V gives CDR1 MNHNS, CDR2 SASEGT. The CDR3 has 14 amino acids.

This clonotype was recorded many times. J is TRBJ2-2 and V is TRBV28, with 8 bases lining up with TRBD1. The V segment lost 5 bases and the J segment 0 bases; nucleotides outside the gene matches: 5. Germline V gene lookup returns CDR1 MDHEN and CDR2 SYDVKM. The CDR3 extends over 16 amino acids. As DNA, the CDR3 is TGTGCCAGCAGTGCTCAGGGGGCTCCGAACACCGGGGAGCTGTTTTTT. It yields the protein CASSAQGAPNTGELFF.

This clonotype was counted only a few times. The chain has TRBV5-1 and TRBJ1-4, with D perhaps TRBD1 (6 bases). Trimming pared 0 bases from V and 5 bases from J, leaving 14 bases between. Germline loops: CDR1 SGHRS, CDR2 YFSETQ. The CDR3 consists of 16 residues. CDR3: CASSLEGVGENEKLFF. CDR3 in DNA: TGCGCCAGCAGCTTGGAGGGGGTCGGGGAAAATGAAAAACTGTTTTTT.

This clonotype was detected ten times or more. This chain connects TRBV3-1 to TRBJ1-3; D is undetermined. Germline CDR1 LGHDT, CDR2 YNNKEL (reference sequence). The germline V and J ends were trimmed by 0 bases and 2 bases, with 14 bases remaining between them. The CDR3 has 17 amino acids. CDR3 loop: CASSQDLRAPTGNTIYF. In DNA, the CDR3 is TGTGCCAGCAGCCAAGATTTGCGGGCCCCTACTGGAAACACCATATATTTT.

There are many counts of this clonotype. This chain links TRBV7-9 with TRBJ1-1; no definite D call. Germline V gene lookup returns CDR1 SEHNR and CDR2 FQNEAQ (reference sequence). The CDR3 has 14 residues. V was trimmed by 6 bases and J by 11 bases, leaving 22 bases between them. The CDR3 coding sequence is TGTGCCAGCAGTTCCGGGGATCTCTCCAGGAAGGCTTTCTTT. Translated, it gives CASSSGDLSRKAFF.

The chain links TRBV2 to TRBJ1-1; no firm D call. The CDR3 spans 14 residues. Trimming stripped 6 bases from V and 2 bases from J, with 13 bases between. Germline V CDR1 and CDR2: SNHLY, FYNNEI. In nucleotides, the CDR3 is TGTGCCAGCAGAACCAACAGCTTTAACACTGAAGCTTTCTTT. This gives the protein CASRTNSFNTEAFF.

In this sample, this clonotype turned up many times. J is TRBJ2-6 and V is TRBV4-1, with D perhaps TRBD1 (6 bases). The V and J ends lost 4 bases and 12 bases respectively, with 19 bases between them. Germline lookup yields CDR1 MGHRA and CDR2 YSYEKL. CDR3 size: 15 residues. Here the CDR3 reads CASSPIARQAGVLTF. DNA for the CDR3: TGCGCCAGCAGCCCAATCGCCAGACAGGCTGGCGTCCTGACTTTC.

This clonotype was seen at least ten times. The chain recombines TRBV4-1 with TRBJ1-5, with TRBD1 matching 8 bases. Unmatched junction bases numbered 5, after V lost 4 bases and J lost 3 bases. The CDR3 consists of 15 residues. Germline V lookup: CDR1 MGHRA, CDR2 YSYEKL. The CDR3, as DNA: TGCGCCAGCAGCCGAGTGACAGGGGTCAATCAGCCCCAGCATTTT. It is translated as CASSRVTGVNQPQHF.

The sample holds many counts of this clonotype. The V and J genes are TRBV12-3 or TRBV12-4 and TRBJ2-2, with D possibly TRBD2 on 6 matching bases. The CDR3 covers 16 residues. The V end lost 3 bases, the J end lost 2 bases, and 13 bases lay between the germline ends. The CDR3 reads CASSFSDGSNTGELFF. The CDR3 DNA follows: TGTGCCAGCAGTTTTAGCGACGGGAGCAACACCGGGGAGCTGTTTTTT.

The table lists this clonotype with a few counts. The junction departs from the called germline gene at one end, perhaps through a read error. V gene TRBV7-3 combines with J gene TRBJ1-6; D not resolved. CDR3 length: 14 amino acids. CDR1 and CDR2 from the germline V gene are SGHTA and FQGTGA. The CDR3 DNA reads as TGTGCCAGCAGCTTAACACCGGGTAATTCACCCCTCAACTTT. Translating it yields CASSLTPGNSPLNF.

As for this clonotype: It may be a read error: a sequence one base away is much more abundant. The chain is built from TRBV5-1 and TRBJ1-2, with D hard to call. Trimming removed 2 bases at V and 1 base at J, with 9 bases between. CDR1 and CDR2 from the germline V gene are SGHRS and YFSETQ. This CDR3 is built from 14 residues. The CDR3 DNA reads TGCGCCAGCAGCTTACATACAGATAACTATGGCTACACCTTC. Translation gives CASSLHTDNYGYTF.

In this sample, this clonotype turned up many times. The rearrangement uses TRBV7-9 and TRBJ1-1; TRBD1 matches 7 bases. With V trimmed by 3 bases and J by 5 bases, 9 bases remained unmatched. Per germline, CDR1 SEHNR and CDR2 FQNEAQ (reference sequence). The CDR3 contains 15 residues. The DNA of the CDR3 is TGTGCCAGCAGCTTGGGGCCGACAGGGAGGACTGAAGCTTTCTTT. It is translated as CASSLGPTGRTEAFF.

This clonotype appeared many times. The chain employs TRBV28 and TRBJ1-1, with TRBD1 as a possible D gene (5 bases). The V gene's germline CDR1 is MDHEN and CDR2 SYDVKM. V was cut by 4 bases and J by 0 bases, with 21 bases left in between. The CDR3 is 18 residues long. In nucleotides, the CDR3 is TGTGCCAGCAGTTCCCAGTGGGGGGACGGAGGATTGAACACTGAAGCTTTCTTT. Protein: CASSSQWGDGGLNTEAFF.

This clonotype was counted ten times or more. One end of the junction is discordant with germline, which a read error may explain. The chain uses TRBV20-1 and TRBJ1-6; maybe TRBD1 (6 bases). The CDR3 contains 15 residues. Germline CDR1 and CDR2: DFQATT and SNEGSKA (reference sequence). This CDR3 reads CSARKQGIENSPLNF. As DNA, the CDR3 is TGCAGTGCTAGGAAACAGGGTATAGAGAATTCACCCCTCAACTTT.

The J gene is TRBJ2-4, the V gene TRBV29-1; D tentatively reads TRBD1 or TRBD2 (5 bases each). The CDR3 runs 14 residues. CDR1 is SQVTM and CDR2 is ANQGSEA in the germline V gene. Trimming stripped 0 bases from V and 3 bases from J, with 9 bases between. CDR3 region: CSVEDRGDKNIQYF. CDR3 nucleotide sequence: TGCAGCGTTGAAGATCGAGGGGACAAAAACATTCAGTACTTC.

The rearrangement uses TRBV5-5 and TRBJ2-2; 8 nucleotides align to TRBD1. The CDR3 loop spans 15 amino acids. With V trimmed by 3 bases and J by 5 bases, 6 bases remained unmatched. The germline V gene encodes CDR1 SGHKS and CDR2 YYEKEE (reference sequence). CDR3 residues: CASSWLTGATGELFF. In DNA form, the CDR3 reads TGTGCCAGCAGCTGGTTGACAGGGGCGACCGGGGAGCTGTTTTTT.

This clonotype was seen repeatedly, ten times or more. CDR3 DNA sequence: TGCAGTGCTCGGACTAGCCGCGCTACCGATACGCAGTATTTT. Translation: CSARTSRATDTQYF. V gene TRBV20-1 combines with J gene TRBJ2-3; TRBD2 aligns across 8 bases. There are 14 residues in the CDR3. Germline V gene sequence: CDR1 DFQATT, CDR2 SNEGSKA (reference sequence). The V and J ends lost 5 bases and 6 bases, in that order; junction bases with no gene match: 10.